Below are 30 T cell receptor beta chains sequenced from a single sample in a study of blood T cell repertoires in COVID-19. Using immunoSEQ multiplex PCR, the repertoire was profiled, and TCRdb retains in-frame clones only, with some absent. The sample gives some 180,000 clones, over 75% of which show up once; 2.5% to 3% is in the top ten. Material for sequencing was peripheral blood. The receptor source for this set is a woman older than 75 with active or convalescent COVID-19.

The chain employs TRBV5-4 and TRBJ2-3; possibly TRBD1 for D (5 bases). Trimming took off 1 base at V and 3 bases at J, with 12 bases between the two ends. From germline, CDR1 is SGHNT and CDR2 YYREEE (reference sequence). This CDR3 is 15 amino acids long. CDR3: CASSLMGLTTDTQYF. CDR3 sequence (DNA): TGTGCCAGCAGCTTGATGGGGCTTACTACAGATACGCAGTATTTT.

The chain couples TRBV11-2 to TRBJ2-5; tentative D call: TRBD2 (6 bases). In germline, CDR1 is SGHAT, CDR2 FQNNGV. This CDR3 region has 16 residues. The V end lost 4 bases, the J end lost 4 bases, and 19 bases lay between the germline ends. The CDR3 sequence is CASSYGTLNFGETQYF. DNA for the CDR3: TGTGCCAGCAGCTACGGGACTCTGAATTTCGGAGAGACCCAGTACTTC.

The CDR3 region is CASSSYRAESSGANVLTF. The CDR3 nucleotides read TGTGCCAGCAGCTCCTACAGGGCAGAATCCTCTGGGGCCAACGTCCTGACTTTC. The V gene is TRBV7-9, the J gene TRBJ2-6; a possible D gene is TRBD1 (6 bases). The germline CDR1 and CDR2 sequences are SEHNR and FQNEAQ (reference sequence). The CDR3 is 18 residues long. V gave up 4 bases and J gave up 0 bases, with 16 bases separating them.

This clone was seen only a few times. The V and J genes are TRBV6-5 and TRBJ1-1; the match to TRBD1 covers 10 bases. V shed 6 bases and J 11 bases; nucleotides not matched to a gene: 9. The germline V gene has CDR1 MNHEY and CDR2 SVGAGI. There are 13 residues in the CDR3. The CDR3 loop reads CASRRTGGRGAFF. The CDR3 DNA reads as TGTGCCAGCAGGAGGACAGGGGGGAGGGGGGCTTTCTTT.

The chain recombines TRBV29-1 with TRBJ2-1; 10 bases are shared with TRBD1. Germline CDR1 is SQVTM and CDR2 is ANQGSEA. The CDR3 runs 14 residues. J was trimmed by 4 bases and V by 8 bases; bases with no gene match: 8. CDR3 in DNA: TGCAGCTGCAACCGGGACAGGGGTTACAATGAGCAGTTCTTC. It specifies CSCNRDRGYNEQFF.

This rearrangement joins TRBV7-6 to TRBJ2-7; D is uncertain. The CDR3 totals 13 residues. Germline CDR1 is SGHVS and CDR2 is FNYEAQ. Deletions cut 0 bases from V and 5 bases from J, with 8 bases between. CDR3 amino acids: CASSLAIVNEQYF. The CDR3 nucleotides read TGTGCCAGCAGCTTAGCGATAGTTAACGAGCAGTACTTC.

This chain joins TRBV10-3 and TRBJ2-6, with 10 bases lining up with TRBD1. Germline-derived CDR1 and CDR2 are ENHRY and SYGVKD. The CDR3 covers 21 residues. V shed 0 bases and J 4 bases; nucleotides not matched to a gene: 15. The CDR3 here is CAISESSSGRQGAKGANVLTF. CDR3 coding DNA: TGTGCCATCAGTGAGTCGTCGTCGGGCAGACAGGGGGCGAAAGGGGCCAACGTCCTGACTTTC.

This clone was detected many times. The chain employs TRBV6-6 and TRBJ2-1, with D tentatively TRBD1 (6 bases). This CDR3 region has 16 residues. Germline V lookup: CDR1 MNHNY, CDR2 SVGAGI (reference sequence). The V end was cut by 8 bases, the J end by 5 bases, with 22 bases between. DNA for the CDR3: TGTGCCAGCGCCCTTTGGGGGCAAGCGCCTAACAATGAGCAGTTCTTC. Its protein product is CASALWGQAPNNEQFF.

The rearrangement links TRBV18 to TRBJ2-2, with TRBD2 matching over 10 bases. Germline V CDR1 and CDR2: KGHSH, LQKENI. Trimming at V came to 0 bases and at J to 6 bases, leaving 4 bases not matched to a gene. This CDR3 spans 16 amino acids. CDR3 region: CASSPPGLASAGELFF. DNA for the CDR3: TGTGCCAGCTCACCACCGGGACTAGCGTCAGCCGGGGAGCTGTTTTTT. The variable domain in full, with the rest retrieved from reference TRBV18 and TRBJ2-2, is NAGVMQNPRHLVRRRGQEARLRCSPMKGHSHVYWYRQLPEEGLKFMVYLQKENIIDESGMPKERFSAEFPKEGPSILRIQQVVRGDSAAYFCASSPPGLASAGELFFGEGSRLTVL.

V usage is TRBV5-1 and J usage is TRBJ2-7, with D hard to call. Per germline, CDR1 SGHRS and CDR2 YFSETQ. The CDR3 has 14 amino acids. The V end lost 0 bases, the J end lost 4 bases, and 11 bases lay between the germline ends. The chain's CDR3 is CASSLGSLEYEQYF. The CDR3 bases are TGCGCCAGCAGCTTGGGATCTCTTGAGTACGAGCAGTACTTC.

Comment on this clone: The same CDR3 is also encoded by other DNA sequences in this sample. The J gene is TRBJ1-2, the V gene TRBV5-1; 10 bases align to TRBD1. The CDR3 totals 15 residues. Germline CDR1 and CDR2: SGHRS and YFSETQ. J gave up 1 base and V 1 base, and 1 base lay outside the gene matches. The CDR3 is CASSLRTGGNYGYTF. DNA of the CDR3: TGCGCCAGCAGCTTGAGGACAGGGGGTAACTATGGCTACACCTTC.

The chain uses TRBV6-5 and TRBJ2-3; D gene uncertain. Looked up from germline, CDR1 is MNHEY and CDR2 is SVGAGI. CDR3 size: 15 residues. V was clipped by 6 bases and J by 3 bases, with 16 bases between them. The CDR3: CASSPERPGTDTQYF. The CDR3 region has the DNA TGTGCCAGCAGCCCCGAGCGTCCTGGAACAGATACGCAGTATTTT.

This sequence joins TRBV5-1 and TRBJ1-3; D remains ambiguous. Germline V lookup: CDR1 SGHRS, CDR2 YFSETQ. V was pared by 4 bases and J by 0 bases, with 8 bases between. The CDR3 extends over 14 amino acids. The CDR3 nucleotides are TGCGCCAGCAGCCCCGGGAACTCTGGAAACACCATATATTTT. Its translation: CASSPGNSGNTIYF.

The chain couples TRBV5-1 to TRBJ1-1; 7 positions agree with TRBD1. This CDR3 spans 15 amino acids. Germline CDR1 and CDR2: SGHRS and YFSETQ. Trimming took 3 bases from V and 1 from J; bases not matched to a gene: 6. CDR3 in amino acids: CASSWAGTANTEAFF. DNA of the CDR3: TGCGCCAGCAGCTGGGCCGGGACAGCGAACACTGAAGCTTTCTTT.

This rearrangement joins TRBV7-6 to TRBJ2-3; 11 bases are shared with TRBD2. The V gene end was trimmed by 5 bases and the J gene end by 5 bases; junction bases not matched to a gene: 9. The CDR3 totals 16 residues. Germline CDR1 reads SGHVS; CDR2 reads FNYEAQ. The CDR3 region is CASSRISGGAGDTQYF. CDR3 coding DNA: TGTGCCAGCAGCCGTATTAGCGGGGGGGCCGGAGATACGCAGTATTTT.

The V call is TRBV28, the J call TRBJ1-3; D is unclear. The germline V gene has CDR1 MDHEN and CDR2 SYDVKM. The CDR3 runs 15 residues. The V and J ends lost 2 bases and 2 bases respectively, with 10 bases between them. The CDR3 DNA reads as TGTGCCAGCAGTTTACAGATGACAACTGGAAACACCATATATTTT. Translated, it gives CASSLQMTTGNTIYF.

V usage is TRBV19 and J usage is TRBJ1-2; TRBD1 aligns across 8 bases. Germline CDR1 and CDR2: LNHDA and SQIVND (reference sequence). The CDR3 contains 16 residues. Trimming took 5 bases from V and 6 from J; bases not matched to a gene: 14. The CDR3: CASSPENRAGGNGYTF. In nucleotides, the CDR3 is TGTGCCAGTAGTCCCGAAAATCGAGCAGGGGGCAATGGCTACACCTTC.

The V gene is TRBV7-3, the J gene TRBJ2-2; TRBD1 is a possible D gene (7 bases). The V gene's germline CDR1 is SGHTA and CDR2 FQGTGA. The ends were cut back, 4 bases at V and 8 bases at J, with 17 bases in the middle. This CDR3 region has 15 residues. CDR3 bases: TGTGCCAGCAGCTCCACTTCCAGGGGGGCAGGGGAGCTGTTTTTT. As protein: CASSSTSRGAGELFF. Full variable domain (rest looked up from reference TRBV7-3 and TRBJ2-2): GAGVSQTPSNKVTEKGKYVELRCDPISGHTALYWYRQSLGQGPEFLIYFQGTGAADDSGLPNDRFFAVRPEGSVSTLKIQRTERGDSAVYLCASSSTSRGAGELFFGEGSRLTVL.

The gene calls are TRBV5-1 and TRBJ1-1; the D gene is possibly TRBD1 (6 bases). CDR1 is SGHRS, CDR2 YFSETQ, per germline. V was trimmed by 1 base and J by 0 bases, leaving 16 bases between them. The CDR3 extends over 17 amino acids. The CDR3 region is CASSLIFRGSMNTEAFF. CDR3 nucleotide sequence: TGCGCCAGCAGCTTGATTTTCAGGGGAAGTATGAACACTGAAGCTTTCTTT. The full variable domain, rest sourced from reference TRBV5-1 and TRBJ1-1, is KAGVTQTPRYLIKTRGQQVTLSCSPISGHRSVSWYQQTPGQGLQFLFEYFSETQRNKGNFPGRFSGRQFSNSRSEMNVSTLELGDSALYLCASSLIFRGSMNTEAFFGQGTRLTVV.

This clone was counted only a few times. The rearrangement links TRBV7-9 to TRBJ1-1; D is perhaps TRBD1 (5 bases). Germline CDR1 is SEHNR and CDR2 is FQNEAQ (reference sequence). V was clipped by 1 base and J by 2 bases, with 8 bases between them. The CDR3 consists of 14 residues. Here the CDR3 reads CASSLVGGNTEAFF. The CDR3 coding sequence is TGTGCCAGCAGCTTAGTGGGGGGAAACACTGAAGCTTTCTTT. The variable domain in full, with the rest retrieved from reference TRBV7-9 and TRBJ1-1, is DTGVSQNPRHKITKRGQNVTFRCDPISEHNRLYWYRQTLGQGPEFLTYFQNEAQLEKSRLLSDRFSAERPKGSFSTLEIQRTEQGDSAMYLCASSLVGGNTEAFFGQGTRLTVV.

This chain links TRBV7-2 with TRBJ1-6, with D hard to call. There are 17 residues in the CDR3. Trimming shortened V by 6 bases and J by 0 bases, and 15 bases separated the two germline ends. CDR1 and CDR2 (germline): SGHTA, FQGNSA. The CDR3 here is CASRLLRPSSYNSPLHF. DNA of the CDR3: TGTGCCAGCAGGCTACTAAGACCGAGCTCCTATAATTCACCCCTCCACTTT.

The rearrangement uses TRBV7-6 and TRBJ1-3; TRBD1 matches at 9 bases. The CDR3 is made up of 14 amino acids. From germline, CDR1 is SGHVS and CDR2 FNYEAQ. V trimming: 5 bases; J trimming: 5 bases; junction bases outside the gene matches: 4. CDR3 coding DNA: TGTGCCAGCAGCATGGACAGGGGAAGAAACACCATATATTTT. It is translated as CASSMDRGRNTIYF.

V usage is TRBV7-2 and J usage is TRBJ2-1, with 9 bases that match TRBD1. The CDR3 is 15 residues long. V dropped 5 bases and J dropped 4; count of bases not matched to a gene: 6. The germline gives CDR1 SGHTA, CDR2 FQGNSA. The CDR3 sequence is CASSPWDRVYNEQFF. The CDR3 DNA sequence: TGTGCCAGCAGCCCGTGGGACAGGGTTTACAATGAGCAGTTCTTC.

The chain has TRBV25-1 and TRBJ1-1; TRBD1 might be the D (6 bases). CDR1 and CDR2 from the germline V gene are MGHDK and SYGVNS. CDR3 length: 15 amino acids. Trimming cost V 7 bases and J 0 bases, with 15 bases left between them. The CDR3 spells CASTPRTDMNTEAFF. The CDR3 coding sequence is TGTGCCAGCACCCCCCGGACAGACATGAACACTGAAGCTTTCTTT.

The CDR3: CASSYKGTGGAGYEQYF. CDR3 nucleotides: TGTGCCAGCAGTTATAAAGGGACAGGGGGCGCCGGGTACGAGCAGTACTTC. The rearrangement links TRBV6-2 or TRBV6-3 to TRBJ2-7, with TRBD1 matching 12 bases. V was pared by 3 bases and J by 4 bases, with 10 bases of the junction left unmatched. Per the germline V gene, CDR1 is MNHEY and CDR2 is SVGEGT. This CDR3 region has 17 residues.

This chain links TRBV10-1 with TRBJ1-2; 9 bases match TRBD1. Germline loops: CDR1 WNHNN, CDR2 SYGVQD (reference sequence). This CDR3 comprises 13 residues. The trim removed 6 bases at V and 5 bases at J, leaving 4 bases unmatched. The CDR3 region has the DNA TGCGCCAGCAGGGGACAGGGTGTTTATGGCTACACCTTC. Residues: CASRGQGVYGYTF.

This chain uses TRBV7-9 with TRBJ2-5, with TRBD2 as a possible D gene (6 bases). V was trimmed by 4 bases and J by 5 bases, leaving 17 bases between them. Germline CDR1 is SEHNR and CDR2 is FQNEAQ (reference sequence). The CDR3 runs to 15 residues. In DNA, the CDR3 is TGTGCCAGCAGCTCCGGGACTCATGAAGCGGAGACCCAGTACTTC. Translating it yields CASSSGTHEAETQYF.

The chain couples TRBV9 to TRBJ2-3, with TRBD2 matching 10 bases. Germline values: CDR1 SGDLS, CDR2 YYNGEE. CDR3 length equals 15 residues. J gave up 2 bases and V 2 bases, and 2 bases lay outside the gene matches. The CDR3 region is CASSVSGGYTDTQYF. The CDR3 DNA reads as TGTGCCAGCAGCGTTAGCGGGGGGTACACAGATACGCAGTATTTT.

The chain is built from TRBV7-8 and TRBJ2-5; 7 bases align to TRBD2. Per germline, CDR1 SGHVS and CDR2 FQNEAQ. The ends lost 5 bases at V and 2 bases at J; junction bases unmatched: 14. CDR3 length: 17 amino acids. CDR3 DNA: TGTGCCAGCAGCCCTATACTTTCAGCGGGGCCTCAAGAGACCCAGTACTTC. It yields the protein CASSPILSAGPQETQYF.

This clone was seen a handful of times. J is TRBJ1-1 and V is TRBV9; D call uncertain. Trimming left V 0 bases short and J 0 bases short, with 6 bases between. Germline lookup yields CDR1 SGDLS and CDR2 YYNGEE. There are 14 residues in the CDR3. CDR3 nucleotides: TGTGCCAGCAGCGTAGGACTTCTGAACACTGAAGCTTTCTTT. Protein product: CASSVGLLNTEAFF.